These 32 T cell receptor beta chains originate from one sample sequenced in a study of molecular identifiers for immune sequencing clone quantification. TCRdb used MiXCR to reprocess the PCR reads, holding one entry per CDR3 protein. The profile shows under 600,000 distinct CDR3 sequences, under 30% of them singletons. Sequencing input: naive CD8+ T cells from blood, with Jurkat cell RNA spiked in. Subset described: FACS-sorted CD8+CD4-CCR7+CD45RA+ naive T cells. Receptors were obtained from a human donor in good health. Some libraries in this study had Jurkat cell RNA spiked in.

This clonotype was observed a few times. This rearrangement joins TRBV2 to TRBJ1-1, with D possibly matching TRBD1 (6 bases). V was shortened by 2 bases and J by 0 bases, with 13 bases between the two germline ends. Per the germline V gene, CDR1 is SNHLY and CDR2 is FYNNEI. This CDR3 region has 16 residues. The CDR3 region has the DNA TGTGCCAGCAGTGAACCGGCAGGGGAAATGAACACTGAAGCTTTCTTT. This sequence encodes CASSEPAGEMNTEAFF.

This clonotype was counted a few times. This chain uses TRBV12-5 with TRBJ1-2, with D tentatively TRBD1 (5 bases). V was pared by 7 bases and J by 2 bases, with 17 bases between. Germline V gives CDR1 LGHNT, CDR2 FRNRAP. There are 15 residues in the CDR3. CDR3 sequence (DNA): TGTGCTAGTGCCAATGCGGGACTTTCGAACTATGGCTACACCTTC. This encodes CASANAGLSNYGYTF. The variable domain in full, with the rest retrieved from reference TRBV12-5 and TRBJ1-2, is DARVTQTPRHKVTEMGQEVTMRCQPILGHNTVFWYRQTMMQGLELLAYFRNRAPLDDSGMPKDRFSAEMPDATLATLKIQPSEPRDSAVYFCASANAGLSNYGYTFGSGTRLTVV.

CDR3 in amino acids: CASSVGAASTDTQYF. For the CDR3, the DNA is TGTGCCAGCAGCGTCGGGGCAGCTAGCACAGATACGCAGTATTTT. The chain uses TRBV7-2 and TRBJ2-3, with D perhaps given as TRBD1 or TRBD2 (5 bases each). Germline CDR1 reads SGHTA; CDR2 reads FQGNSA. V lost 5 bases to trimming and J lost 0 bases, with 12 bases between them. The CDR3 is 15 amino acids.

Remarks on this clonotype: A much larger clone sits a single nucleotide away, making a read error possible. This chain links TRBV28 with TRBJ1-1; D is unresolved. Germline loops: CDR1 MDHEN, CDR2 SYDVKM. The ends were cut back, 5 bases at V and 2 bases at J, with 9 bases in the middle. The CDR3 totals 13 residues. DNA for the CDR3: TGTGCCAGCAGTAGGATATATAACACTGAAGCTTTCTTT. Protein: CASSRIYNTEAFF.

A word on this clonotype: This sequence may be a read error, since a much larger clone differs from it by one base. The chain is built from TRBV29-1 and TRBJ1-1; D remains ambiguous. V dropped 6 bases and J dropped 4 bases, with 15 bases sitting between them. The germline gives CDR1 SQVTM, CDR2 ANQGSEA. The CDR3 contains 13 residues. The CDR3 DNA follows: TGCAGCGTCGCGGAGGAGGGTCTCACTGAAGCTTTCTTT. It encodes CSVAEEGLTEAFF.

This clonotype was detected ten times or more. This sequence joins TRBV19 and TRBJ2-3; TRBD1 matches at 7 bases. The ends lost 10 bases at V and 4 bases at J; junction bases unmatched: 2. The CDR3 is 11 residues long. Germline V gene data show CDR1 as LNHDA and CDR2 as SQIVND (reference sequence). The CDR3 sequence: CAIQGADTQYF. In nucleotides, the CDR3 is TGTGCCATCCAGGGGGCAGATACGCAGTATTTT.

This clonotype was observed a few times. The chain combines TRBV7-9 with TRBJ1-4, with D tentatively TRBD1 (5 bases). V was clipped by 3 bases and J by 0 bases, with 20 bases between them. Germline V gene lookup returns CDR1 SEHNR and CDR2 FQNEAQ (reference sequence). The CDR3 extends over 19 amino acids. The CDR3 protein is CASSFASLGRDATNEKLFF. CDR3 bases: TGTGCCAGCAGCTTCGCTAGTCTCGGACGGGACGCAACTAATGAAAAACTGTTTTTT.

This clonotype occurred a few times. J is TRBJ1-4 and V is TRBV7-2; a possible D gene is TRBD1 (5 bases). Trimming took off 1 base at V and 12 bases at J, with 12 bases between the two ends. CDR1 SGHTA and CDR2 FQGNSA come from the germline V gene. The CDR3 covers 13 residues. DNA of the CDR3: TGTGCCAGCAGCTTAGAGGGGTCCCAGGAACTGTTTTTT. Translation gives CASSLEGSQELFF.

The J gene is TRBJ2-7, the V gene TRBV9, with 8 bases that match TRBD1. V shed 0 bases, J shed 3 bases, and the junction held 5 bases outside the gene matches. The CDR3 is 15 amino acids. CDR1 SGDLS and CDR2 YYNGEE come from the germline V gene. CDR3 residues: CASSVDPGQVYEQYF. CDR3 DNA: TGTGCCAGCAGCGTAGACCCGGGACAGGTCTACGAGCAGTACTTC.

This clonotype was seen a handful of times. The V call is TRBV12-3 or TRBV12-4, the J call TRBJ1-2; 8 nucleotides align to TRBD1. The CDR3 has 14 residues. V lost 2 bases to trimming and J lost 7 bases; unmatched junction nucleotides: 6. CDR3 nucleotide sequence: TGTGCCAGCAGTTTAAAGCAGGGGGCGTTTGGCTACACCTTC. Translated: CASSLKQGAFGYTF.

This clonotype came up a few times. The chain links TRBV20-1 to TRBJ1-6; the D is unclear. The CDR3 sequence is 15 residues long. Germline CDR1 DFQATT, CDR2 SNEGSKA (reference sequence). Trimming left V 0 bases short and J 8 bases short, with 14 bases between. Written as DNA, the CDR3 is TGCAGTGCTAGAGATTTTAGGACCGTGGATTCACCCCTCCACTTT. Translating gives CSARDFRTVDSPLHF.

This clonotype turned up a few times. The junction shows a germline mismatch at one end, possibly a read error. The rearrangement uses TRBV7-9 and TRBJ2-3, with a possible D match to TRBD2 (7 bases). CDR1 and CDR2 from the germline V gene are SEHNR and FQNEAQ (reference sequence). CDR3 length equals 15 residues. Written as DNA, the CDR3 is TGTGCCAGCGGCTTGATGGCGGGGGCGGGAGATACGCAGTATTTT. The encoded protein is CASGLMAGAGDTQYF.

CDR3 region: CASSIGSGPYSYNEQFF. CDR3 nucleotides: TGTGCCAGTAGTATTGGCTCAGGGCCTTACTCCTACAATGAGCAGTTCTTC. The V call is TRBV19, the J call TRBJ2-1; the D gene is possibly TRBD1 (5 bases). The germline CDR1 and CDR2 sequences are LNHDA and SQIVND (reference sequence). The CDR3 length is 17 residues. With 3 bases removed from V and 0 bases from J, the gap between germline ends came to 15 bases.

To note about this clonotype: It may be a read error: a sequence one base away is much more abundant. As the CDR3 is not closed by the conserved phenylalanine or tryptophan, this likely results from a read error. This chain connects TRBV7-2 to TRBJ2-7, with D possibly being TRBD1 or TRBD2 (5 bases each). Germline lookup yields CDR1 SGHTA and CDR2 FQGNSA. The V end was cut by 1 base, the J end by 5 bases, with 15 bases between. This CDR3 is built from 15 residues. The CDR3 DNA reads as TGTGCCAGCAGCTTAGTTTCTGGTGAGGGGCACGAGCAGTACCTC. Residues: CASSLVSGEGHEQYL.

In this sample, this clonotype turned up once. The gene calls are TRBV6-2 or TRBV6-3 and TRBJ2-3; 14 nucleotides match TRBD2. This CDR3 is built from 16 residues. Losses at the gene ends were 6 bases for V and 2 bases for J; bases not matched to a gene: 4. CDR1 and CDR2 from the germline V gene are MNHEY and SVGEGT. CDR3 region: CASRRTSGGITDTQYF. The CDR3 DNA follows: TGTGCCAGCAGAAGGACTAGCGGGGGGATCACAGATACGCAGTATTTT.

The table lists this clonotype with a few counts. This chain joins TRBV9 and TRBJ2-3, with D perhaps matching TRBD1 or TRBD2 (5 bases each). Trimming stripped 2 bases from V and 2 bases from J, with 9 bases between. This CDR3 comprises 14 residues. Germline V gives CDR1 SGDLS, CDR2 YYNGEE. CDR3 nucleotides: TGTGCCAGCAGCGTGGGGGACCTCACAGATACGCAGTATTTT. This translates into CASSVGDLTDTQYF.

About this clonotype: The junction and the germline gene differ at one end; a read error may be behind it. The chain employs TRBV4-1 and TRBJ2-7; D tentatively fits TRBD1 or TRBD2 (5 bases each). This CDR3 has 13 residues. The germline V gene encodes CDR1 MGHRA and CDR2 YSYEKL. In nucleotides, the CDR3 is TGCGCCAGCAGCCCGGGACCTCTCTACGATCAGTACTTC. Protein: CASSPGPLYDQYF.

This sequence joins TRBV4-1 and TRBJ2-7, with 10 bases matching TRBD1. The CDR3 has 16 amino acids. The germline CDR1 and CDR2 sequences are MGHRA and YSYEKL. V lost 0 bases and J lost 4; bases outside the gene matches: 6. CDR3 sequence (DNA): TGCGCCAGCAGCCAAGAACCGGGACAGGGGTTTTACGAGCAGTACTTC. Its protein product is CASSQEPGQGFYEQYF.

On this clonotype: A much bigger clone sits one base away, suggesting this may be a read error. The rearrangement joins TRBV12-3 or TRBV12-4 to TRBJ1-5; 9 nucleotides align to TRBD1. V gave up 4 bases and J gave up 6 bases; unmatched junction bases: 7. The CDR3 length is 15 residues. The CDR3 sequence is CASSSAGTGSQPQHF. DNA for the CDR3: TGTGCCAGCAGTTCCGCCGGGACAGGGAGTCAGCCCCAGCATTTT.

This clonotype has just a few counts. This rearrangement joins TRBV9 to TRBJ2-7; tentatively, D is TRBD2 (6 bases). CDR3 size: 14 residues. The V end was cut by 3 bases, the J end by 6 bases, with 16 bases between. Per the germline V gene, CDR1 is SGDLS and CDR2 is YYNGEE. Written as DNA, the CDR3 is TGTGCCAGCAGCGCCTGGTCGGAGGGCTTCGAGCAGTACTTC. This gives the protein CASSAWSEGFEQYF. Drawing the rest from reference TRBV9 and TRBJ2-7, the complete variable domain is DSGVTQTPKHLITATGQRVTLRCSPRSGDLSVYWYQQSLDQGLQFLIQYYNGEERAKGNILERFSAQQFPDLHSELNLSSLELGDSALYFCASSAWSEGFEQYFGPGTRLTVT.

This clonotype was detected once. CDR3 coding DNA: TGTGCCAGTAGTATTTCGGACAGGGGATGGAATGAGCAGTTCTTC. Protein sequence: CASSISDRGWNEQFF. V and J are TRBV19 and TRBJ2-1; TRBD1 aligns across 9 bases. The V gene end was trimmed by 3 bases and the J gene end by 7 bases; junction bases not matched to a gene: 7. Germline CDR1 is LNHDA and CDR2 is SQIVND (reference sequence). The CDR3 is 15 amino acids.

The chain combines TRBV12-3 or TRBV12-4 with TRBJ2-3, with D perhaps TRBD1 (5 bases). Trimming removed 5 bases from V and 6 bases from J, with 12 bases in between. This CDR3 is 13 amino acids long. CDR3 bases: TGTGCCAGCAGTCCGGACATGGGGGATACGCAGTATTTT. It is translated as CASSPDMGDTQYF.

This clonotype showed up many times. As DNA, the CDR3 is TGTGCCAGCAGCTCGCTGACTAGCGGGGAGGGCGATACGCAGTATTTT. Residues: CASSSLTSGEGDTQYF. V and J are TRBV7-9 and TRBJ2-3; 11 bases agree with TRBD2. The junction had 9 bases not matched to a gene; V was cut back by 4 bases and J by 6 bases. This CDR3 region has 16 residues. Germline V gives CDR1 SEHNR, CDR2 FQNEAQ (reference sequence).

This clonotype was detected many times. The V gene is TRBV4-1, the J gene TRBJ2-7, with D perhaps matching TRBD1 (6 bases). Trimming took 1 base from V and 2 from J, leaving 12 bases between them. This CDR3 has 15 amino acids. CDR1 MGHRA and CDR2 YSYEKL come from the germline V gene. Here the CDR3 reads CASSQVPQGTYEQYF. The CDR3 DNA reads as TGCGCCAGCAGCCAAGTACCACAGGGCACCTACGAGCAGTACTTC.

Ten or more counts support this clonotype. V and J are TRBV7-6 and TRBJ2-7, with 7 bases lining up with TRBD1. J gave up 0 bases and V 5 bases, and 10 bases lay outside the gene matches. The germline gives CDR1 SGHVS, CDR2 FNYEAQ. The CDR3 length is 16 residues. The CDR3 DNA is TGTGCCAGCAGCCCTGAGGGACAGAGCAGCTCCTACGAGCAGTACTTC. Residues: CASSPEGQSSSYEQYF.

The J gene is TRBJ1-5, the V gene TRBV28, with 8 bases fitting TRBD1. With V trimmed by 6 bases and J by 3 bases, 7 bases remained unmatched. In germline, CDR1 is MDHEN, CDR2 SYDVKM. The CDR3 runs 15 residues. The CDR3 sequence: CASSNRGDYNQPQHF. DNA for the CDR3: TGTGCCAGCAGCAACAGGGGGGACTACAATCAGCCCCAGCATTTT.

Concerning this clonotype itself: The conserved phenylalanine or tryptophan normally closing the CDR3 is absent here, so this likely arose from a read error. The rearrangement uses TRBV28 and TRBJ1-4, with unresolved D. This CDR3 contains 16 residues. Trimming cost V 3 bases and J 5 bases, with 16 bases left between them. Germline assignment: CDR1 MDHEN and CDR2 SYDVKM. CDR3 coding DNA: TGTGCCAGCAGTTTCTTGCCAGGAACTCACAATGAAAAACTGTTTCTT. Protein: CASSFLPGTHNEKLFL.

The V and J genes are TRBV3-1 and TRBJ2-7; D possibly corresponds to TRBD2 (6 bases). Trimming pared 0 bases from V and 5 bases from J, leaving 14 bases between. The germline gives CDR1 LGHDT, CDR2 YNNKEL (reference sequence). This CDR3 has 15 residues. CDR3 sequence: CASSQDGTLSHEQYF. CDR3 coding DNA: TGTGCCAGCAGCCAAGACGGGACTCTGAGCCACGAGCAGTACTTC.

A word on this clonotype: Just one base apart from a much larger clone, this may be a read error. The conserved phenylalanine or tryptophan normally closing the CDR3 is absent here, so this likely arose from a read error. This chain joins TRBV7-2 and TRBJ2-1; D gene ambiguous. The CDR3 contains 14 residues. V lost 1 base, J lost 0 bases, and 4 bases lay in between. Germline lookup yields CDR1 SGHTA and CDR2 FQGNSA. CDR3 DNA sequence: TGTGCCAGCAGCTTAGGCGTCTCCTACAATGAGCAGTTCCTC. Residues: CASSLGVSYNEQFL.

V is TRBV19 and J is TRBJ2-1; 10 bases are shared with TRBD2. Germline values: CDR1 LNHDA, CDR2 SQIVND (reference sequence). The CDR3 extends over 14 amino acids. The V and J ends lost 5 bases and 9 bases, in that order; junction bases with no gene match: 7. CDR3 bases: TGTGCCAGTAGTCTGACTAGCGGGTTGAGTGAGCAGTTCTTC. Residues: CASSLTSGLSEQFF.

As concerns this clonotype: One end of the junction varies from germline; a read error may be responsible. V is TRBV28 and J is TRBJ2-3; D remains unclear. This CDR3 comprises 13 residues. The germline V gene has CDR1 MDHEN and CDR2 SYDVKM. The CDR3 sequence: CASGWFSRDTRYF. CDR3 bases: TGTGCCAGCGGTTGGTTTTCGCGAGATACGCGGTATTTT.

The V gene is TRBV4-1, the J gene TRBJ1-1; D may be TRBD1 (5 bases). The CDR3 is 14 residues long. CDR1 is MGHRA, CDR2 YSYEKL, per germline. V dropped 4 bases and J dropped 4 bases, with 13 bases sitting between them. The CDR3 is CASSPSGQGTEAFF. The CDR3 nucleotides read TGCGCCAGCAGCCCCTCCGGCCAGGGCACTGAAGCTTTCTTT.